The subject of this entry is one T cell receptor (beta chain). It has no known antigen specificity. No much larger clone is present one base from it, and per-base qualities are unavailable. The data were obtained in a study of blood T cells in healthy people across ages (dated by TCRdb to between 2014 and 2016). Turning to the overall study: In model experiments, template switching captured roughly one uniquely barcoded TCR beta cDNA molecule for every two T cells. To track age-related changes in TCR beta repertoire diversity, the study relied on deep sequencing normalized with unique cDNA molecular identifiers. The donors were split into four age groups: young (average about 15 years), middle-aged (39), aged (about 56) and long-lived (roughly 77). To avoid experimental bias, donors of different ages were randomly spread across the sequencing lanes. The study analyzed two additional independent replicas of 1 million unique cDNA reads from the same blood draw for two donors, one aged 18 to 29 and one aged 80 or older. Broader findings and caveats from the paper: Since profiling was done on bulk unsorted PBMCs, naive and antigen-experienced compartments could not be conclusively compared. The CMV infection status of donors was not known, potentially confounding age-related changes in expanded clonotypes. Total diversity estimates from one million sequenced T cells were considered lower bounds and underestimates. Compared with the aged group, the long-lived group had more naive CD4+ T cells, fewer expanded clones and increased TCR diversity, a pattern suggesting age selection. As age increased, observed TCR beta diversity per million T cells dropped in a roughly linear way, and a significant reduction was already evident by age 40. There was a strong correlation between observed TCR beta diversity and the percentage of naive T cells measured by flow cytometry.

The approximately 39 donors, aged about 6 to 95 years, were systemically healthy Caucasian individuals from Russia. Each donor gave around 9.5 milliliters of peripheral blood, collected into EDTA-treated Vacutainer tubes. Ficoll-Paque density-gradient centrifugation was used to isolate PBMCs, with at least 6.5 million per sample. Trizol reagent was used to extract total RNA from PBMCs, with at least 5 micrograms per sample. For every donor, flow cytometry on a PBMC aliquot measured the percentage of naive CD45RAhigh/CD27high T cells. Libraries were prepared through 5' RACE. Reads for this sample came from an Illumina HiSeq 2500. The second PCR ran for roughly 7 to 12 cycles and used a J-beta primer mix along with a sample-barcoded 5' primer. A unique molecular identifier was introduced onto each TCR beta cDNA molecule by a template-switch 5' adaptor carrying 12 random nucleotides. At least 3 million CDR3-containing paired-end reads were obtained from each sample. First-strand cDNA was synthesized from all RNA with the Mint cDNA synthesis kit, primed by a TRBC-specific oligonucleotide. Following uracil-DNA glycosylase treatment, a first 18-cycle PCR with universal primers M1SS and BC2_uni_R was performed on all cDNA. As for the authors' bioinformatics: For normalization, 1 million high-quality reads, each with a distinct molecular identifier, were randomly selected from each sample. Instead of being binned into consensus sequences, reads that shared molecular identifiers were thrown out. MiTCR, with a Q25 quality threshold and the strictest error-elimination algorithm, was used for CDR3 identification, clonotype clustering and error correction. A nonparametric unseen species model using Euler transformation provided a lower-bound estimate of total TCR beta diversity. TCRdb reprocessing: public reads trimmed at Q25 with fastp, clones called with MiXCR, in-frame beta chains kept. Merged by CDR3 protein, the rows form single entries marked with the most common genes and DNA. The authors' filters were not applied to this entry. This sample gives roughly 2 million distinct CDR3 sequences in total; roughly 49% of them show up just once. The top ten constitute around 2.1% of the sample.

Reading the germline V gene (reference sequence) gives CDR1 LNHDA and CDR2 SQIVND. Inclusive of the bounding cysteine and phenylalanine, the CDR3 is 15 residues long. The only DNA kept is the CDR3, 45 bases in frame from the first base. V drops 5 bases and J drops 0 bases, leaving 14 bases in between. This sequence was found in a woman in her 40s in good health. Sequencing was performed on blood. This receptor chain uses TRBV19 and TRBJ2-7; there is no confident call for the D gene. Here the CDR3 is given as CASSLSPASSYEQYF. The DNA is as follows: TGTGCCAGTAGTCTCTCCCCGGCCAGCTCCTACGAGCAGTACTTC.